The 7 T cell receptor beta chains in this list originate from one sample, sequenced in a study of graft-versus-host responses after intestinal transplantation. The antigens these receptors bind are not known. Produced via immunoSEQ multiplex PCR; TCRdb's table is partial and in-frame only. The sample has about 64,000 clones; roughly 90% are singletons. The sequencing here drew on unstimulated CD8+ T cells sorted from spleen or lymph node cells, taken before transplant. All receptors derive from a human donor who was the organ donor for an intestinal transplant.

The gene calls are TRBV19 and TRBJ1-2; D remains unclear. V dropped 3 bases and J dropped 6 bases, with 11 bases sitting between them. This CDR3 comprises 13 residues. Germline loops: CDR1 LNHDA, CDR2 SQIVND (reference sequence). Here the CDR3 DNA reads TGTGCCAGTAGTATTTCCGGGTATGATGGCTACACCTTC. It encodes CASSISGYDGYTF.

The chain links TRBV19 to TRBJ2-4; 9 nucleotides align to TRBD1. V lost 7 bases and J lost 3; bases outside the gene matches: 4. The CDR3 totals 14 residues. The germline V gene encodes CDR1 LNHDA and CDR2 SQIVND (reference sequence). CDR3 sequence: CASTDRGYKNIQYF. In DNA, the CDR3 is TGTGCCAGTACCGACAGGGGGTACAAAAACATTCAGTACTTC.

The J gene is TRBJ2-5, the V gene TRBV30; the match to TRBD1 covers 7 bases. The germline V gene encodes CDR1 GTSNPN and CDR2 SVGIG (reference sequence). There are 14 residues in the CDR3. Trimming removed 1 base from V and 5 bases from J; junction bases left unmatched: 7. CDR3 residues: CAWSEGRGFETQYF. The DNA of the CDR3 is TGTGCCTGGAGTGAAGGCAGGGGGTTCGAGACCCAGTACTTC.

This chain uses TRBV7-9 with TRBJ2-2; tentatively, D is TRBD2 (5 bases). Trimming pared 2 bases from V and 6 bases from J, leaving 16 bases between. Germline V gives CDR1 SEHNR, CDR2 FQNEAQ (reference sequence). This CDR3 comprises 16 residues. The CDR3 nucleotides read TGTGCCAGCAGCTTAAGGGTGGGAGAGGTCGCCGGGGAGCTGTTTTTT. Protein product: CASSLRVGEVAGELFF.

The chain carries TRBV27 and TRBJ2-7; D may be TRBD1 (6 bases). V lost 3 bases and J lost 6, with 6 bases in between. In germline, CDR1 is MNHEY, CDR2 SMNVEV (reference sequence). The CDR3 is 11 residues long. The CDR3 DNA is TGTGCCAGCAGTTTGGGGGCCGAGCAGTACTTC. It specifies CASSLGAEQYF.

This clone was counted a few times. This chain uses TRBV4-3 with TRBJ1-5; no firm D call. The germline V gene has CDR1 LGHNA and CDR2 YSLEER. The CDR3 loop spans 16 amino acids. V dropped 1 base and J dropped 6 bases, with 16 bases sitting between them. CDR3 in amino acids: CASSQVAGSGGQPQHF. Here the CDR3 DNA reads TGCGCCAGCAGCCAAGTAGCAGGTTCCGGAGGTCAGCCCCAGCATTTT.

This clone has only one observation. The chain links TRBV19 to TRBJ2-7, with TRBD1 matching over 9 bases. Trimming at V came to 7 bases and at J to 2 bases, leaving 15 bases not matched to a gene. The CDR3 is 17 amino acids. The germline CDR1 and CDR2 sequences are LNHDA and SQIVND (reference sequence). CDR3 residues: CASTPVSGGQGPYEQYF. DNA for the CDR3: TGTGCCAGTACCCCCGTTTCAGGGGGACAGGGCCCCTACGAGCAGTACTTC.